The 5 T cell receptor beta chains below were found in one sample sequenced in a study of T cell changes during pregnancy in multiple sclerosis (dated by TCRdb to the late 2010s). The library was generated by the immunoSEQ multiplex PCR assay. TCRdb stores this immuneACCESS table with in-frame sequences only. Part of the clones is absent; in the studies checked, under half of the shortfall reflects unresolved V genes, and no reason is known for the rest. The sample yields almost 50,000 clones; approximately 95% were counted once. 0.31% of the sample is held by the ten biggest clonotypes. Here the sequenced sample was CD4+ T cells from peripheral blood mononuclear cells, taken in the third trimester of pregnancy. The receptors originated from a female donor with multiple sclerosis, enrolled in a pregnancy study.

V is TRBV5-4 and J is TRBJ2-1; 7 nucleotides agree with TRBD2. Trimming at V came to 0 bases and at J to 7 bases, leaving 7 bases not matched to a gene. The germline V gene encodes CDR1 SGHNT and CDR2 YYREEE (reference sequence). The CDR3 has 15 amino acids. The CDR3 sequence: CASSLGSSGRNEQFF. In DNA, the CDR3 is TGTGCCAGCAGCTTGGGCTCTAGCGGCAGGAATGAGCAGTTCTTC.

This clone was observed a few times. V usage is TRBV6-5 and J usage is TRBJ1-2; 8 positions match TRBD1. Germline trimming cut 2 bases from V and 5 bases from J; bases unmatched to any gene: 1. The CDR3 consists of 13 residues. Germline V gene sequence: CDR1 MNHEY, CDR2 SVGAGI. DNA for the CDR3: TGTGCCAGCAGTTACGACAGGGGATATGGCTACACCTTC. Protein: CASSYDRGYGYTF.

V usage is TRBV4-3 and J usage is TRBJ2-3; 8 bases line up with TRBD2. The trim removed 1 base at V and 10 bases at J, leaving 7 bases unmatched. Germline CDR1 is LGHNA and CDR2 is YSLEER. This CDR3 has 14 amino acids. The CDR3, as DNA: TGCGCCAGCAGCCAAGGTGGTAGCGGGAAGGCGCAGTATTTT. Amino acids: CASSQGGSGKAQYF.

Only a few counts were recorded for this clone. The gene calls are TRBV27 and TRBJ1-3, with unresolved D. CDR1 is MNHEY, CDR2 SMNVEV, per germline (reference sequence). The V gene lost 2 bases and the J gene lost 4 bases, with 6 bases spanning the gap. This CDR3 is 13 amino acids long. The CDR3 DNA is TGTGCCAGCAGTTTACGGGAAGGAAACACCATATATTTT. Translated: CASSLREGNTIYF.

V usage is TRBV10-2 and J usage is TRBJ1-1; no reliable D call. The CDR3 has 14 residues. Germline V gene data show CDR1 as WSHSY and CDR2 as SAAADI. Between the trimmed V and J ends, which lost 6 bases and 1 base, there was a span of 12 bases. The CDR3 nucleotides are TGCGCCAGCAGGAAGACTCAATCGAACACTGAAGCTTTCTTT. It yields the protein CASRKTQSNTEAFF.